Shown below are 30 T cell receptor beta chains from a single sample sequenced in a study of vaccination effects on CD4 cells after COVID-19. Here immunoSEQ multiplex PCR was the method, and the copy in TCRdb shows in-frame clones only, minus some. The table includes about 24,000 clones, less than 85% detected once. These receptors are not linked to any known antigen. Antigen-specific CD4+ T cells were expanded (with viral peptide pools) by the ViraFEST assay ahead of sequencing. Investigators separated out CD4+ T cells once around 11 days of culture had passed. Convalescent patients had PCR-confirmed SARS-CoV-2 infection between March and December 2020. The sequencing here drew on CD4+ T cells from PBMCs cultured with SARS-CoV-2 spike peptides, taken before COVID-19 vaccination. These receptors were obtained from a human donor who had a prior SARS-CoV-2 infection.

The chain recombines TRBV9 with TRBJ2-1; 12 bases map to TRBD2. V lost 3 bases, J lost 6 bases, and 7 bases stayed unmatched. The CDR3 consists of 16 residues. Germline V CDR1 and CDR2: SGDLS, YYNGEE. DNA of the CDR3: TGTGCCAGCAGCGCGTTAGGACTAGCGGGGTTCAATGAGCAGTTCTTC. As protein: CASSALGLAGFNEQFF.

The genes are TRBV7-9 and TRBJ2-7; unclear D gene. The CDR3 covers 11 residues. Germline V gene data show CDR1 as SEHNR and CDR2 as FQNEAQ (reference sequence). V was shortened by 5 bases and J by 3 bases, with 5 bases between the two germline ends. CDR3 protein: CASSINYEQYF. The DNA of the CDR3 is TGTGCCAGCAGCATAAACTACGAGCAGTACTTC.

This clone was detected a few times. The V call is TRBV6-2 or TRBV6-3, the J call TRBJ2-7; TRBD2 is a possible D gene (6 bases). V shed 0 bases and J shed 4 bases, with 19 bases lying between them. The CDR3 extends over 17 amino acids. CDR1 and CDR2 (germline): MNHEY, SVGEGT. The CDR3 loop is CASSYSTAEGYKYEQYF. In DNA form, the CDR3 reads TGTGCCAGCAGTTACTCGACGGCGGAGGGCTATAAATACGAGCAGTACTTC.

The sample holds a few counts of this clone. The chain uses TRBV19 and TRBJ2-1; 9 bases fit TRBD1. Germline lookup yields CDR1 LNHDA and CDR2 SQIVND (reference sequence). There are 15 residues in the CDR3. Trimming cost V 5 bases and J 0 bases; bases outside gene matches: 2. CDR3 protein: CASSADRGSYNEQFF. The CDR3 DNA reads TGTGCCAGTAGTGCGGACAGGGGCTCCTACAATGAGCAGTTCTTC.

The chain is built from TRBV5-4 and TRBJ2-7; 9 bases fit TRBD2. Germline-derived CDR1 and CDR2 are SGHNT and YYREEE (reference sequence). The CDR3 spans 15 residues. V trimming: 4 bases; J trimming: 5 bases; junction bases outside the gene matches: 10. The CDR3 region has the DNA TGTGCCAGCAGCCCAACTAGCGGGCGGCCCCACGAGCAGTACTTC. Its protein is CASSPTSGRPHEQYF.

The gene calls are TRBV4-1 and TRBJ2-2; tentative D call: TRBD2 (5 bases). Germline-derived CDR1 and CDR2 are MGHRA and YSYEKL. The CDR3 loop spans 17 amino acids. The V end lost 1 base, the J end lost 1 base, and 13 bases lay between the germline ends. CDR3 DNA sequence: TGCGCCAGCAGCCAAGTTCTTGGTGGAGGGAACACCGGGGAGCTGTTTTTT. This codes for CASSQVLGGGNTGELFF.

The chain combines TRBV6-6 with TRBJ1-1; the D is unclear. Trimming took off 5 bases at V and 8 bases at J, with 15 bases between the two ends. The germline V gene has CDR1 MNHNY and CDR2 SVGAGI (reference sequence). This CDR3 has 13 residues. The CDR3, as DNA: TGTGCCAGCAGTCCTCGATTGGGCTCCGAAGCTTTCTTT. It yields the protein CASSPRLGSEAFF.

V gene TRBV6-5 combines with J gene TRBJ1-2; no clear D. V lost 6 bases and J lost 3, with 11 bases in between. The germline gives CDR1 MNHEY, CDR2 SVGAGI. The CDR3 covers 13 residues. The CDR3 DNA reads as TGTGCCAGCAGAACCCCGGGCCACTATGGCTACACCTTC. Residues: CASRTPGHYGYTF.

The rearrangement joins TRBV7-2 to TRBJ1-1; TRBD1 aligns across 9 bases. This CDR3 is built from 16 residues. Trimming at V came to 8 bases and at J to 3 bases, leaving 13 bases not matched to a gene. The V gene's germline CDR1 is SGHTA and CDR2 FQGNSA. CDR3 sequence: CASRDRAGFRDTEAFF. For the CDR3, the DNA is TGTGCCAGCCGGGACAGGGCGGGGTTTCGGGACACTGAAGCTTTCTTT.

This sequence joins TRBV5-1 and TRBJ1-2; D might be TRBD1 (6 bases). Trimming took off 2 bases at V and 4 bases at J, with 9 bases between the two ends. This CDR3 has 13 residues. Germline-derived CDR1 and CDR2 are SGHRS and YFSETQ. The CDR3 region has the DNA TGCGCCAGCAGCTTCGGGGGCGGCTATGGCTACACCTTC. Its protein product is CASSFGGGYGYTF.

The rearrangement links TRBV2 to TRBJ1-4; D unclear. The CDR3 is 14 amino acids. In germline, CDR1 is SNHLY, CDR2 FYNNEI. The germline V and J ends were trimmed by 3 bases and 3 bases, with 8 bases remaining between them. In DNA, the CDR3 is TGTGCCAGCAGTGAGGCGGCGGCTAATGAAAAACTGTTTTTT. It is translated as CASSEAAANEKLFF.

This clone was seen a few times. The chain has TRBV10-1 and TRBJ2-3; D is unclear. The CDR3 has 15 residues. The ends were cut back, 4 bases at V and 9 bases at J, with 20 bases in the middle. Germline lookup yields CDR1 WNHNN and CDR2 SYGVQD (reference sequence). For the CDR3, the DNA is TGCGCCAGCAGTGCCCCAAGGACCCTCTTGGCCACGCAGTATTTT. This codes for CASSAPRTLLATQYF.

V usage is TRBV5-1 and J usage is TRBJ2-3, with TRBD2 as a possible D gene (6 bases). CDR3 length: 14 amino acids. Germline loops: CDR1 SGHRS, CDR2 YFSETQ. Trimming stripped 9 bases from V and 2 bases from J, with 16 bases between. In nucleotides, the CDR3 is TGCGCCACGGCGGGGCCCAGAGACACAGATACGCAGTATTTT. Translation: CATAGPRDTDTQYF.

This chain uses TRBV24-1 with TRBJ2-1; tentatively, D is TRBD1 (5 bases). Germline V gene lookup returns CDR1 KGHDR and CDR2 SFDVKD. The CDR3 is made up of 18 amino acids. V was trimmed by 4 bases and J by 3 bases, leaving 21 bases between them. CDR3: CATSDTGHTKGVYNEQFF. In DNA form, the CDR3 reads TGTGCCACCAGTGACACAGGACACACGAAAGGGGTCTACAATGAGCAGTTCTTC.

The gene calls are TRBV3-1 (or the pseudogene TRBV3-2) and TRBJ1-5, with D perhaps TRBD1 (5 bases). This CDR3 has 12 amino acids. V was trimmed by 4 bases and J by 5 bases, leaving 6 bases between them. The germline V gene has CDR1 LGHDT and CDR2 YNNKEL (reference sequence). CDR3 protein: CASSLRDQPQHF. In nucleotides, the CDR3 is TGTGCCAGCAGCCTCAGGGATCAGCCCCAGCATTTT.

The chain couples TRBV5-4 to TRBJ2-1; 9 positions agree with TRBD2. There are 17 residues in the CDR3. With 0 bases clipped from V and 4 bases from J, the junction kept 8 bases outside the gene matches. Germline V lookup: CDR1 SGHNT, CDR2 YYREEE (reference sequence). CDR3 protein: CASSLGAGGNRYNEQFF. In DNA, the CDR3 is TGTGCCAGCAGCTTGGGGGCGGGGGGGAACAGGTACAATGAGCAGTTCTTC.

This rearrangement joins TRBV2 to TRBJ1-1, with TRBD1 as a possible D gene (5 bases). Germline V gene sequence: CDR1 SNHLY, CDR2 FYNNEI. V was trimmed by 5 bases and J by 11 bases, leaving 15 bases between them. This CDR3 is 12 amino acids long. CDR3 sequence (DNA): TGTGCCAGCAGTCCCGGTCGGGGCTCGGCTTTCTTT. It is translated as CASSPGRGSAFF. Using reference TRBV2 and TRBJ1-1 for the parts outside the CDR3, the full variable domain is EPEVTQTPSHQVTQMGQEVILRCVPISNHLYFYWYRQILGQKVEFLVSFYNNEISEKSEIFDDQFSVERPDGSNFTLKIRSTKLEDSAMYFCASSPGRGSAFFGQGTRLTVV.

The rearrangement uses TRBV7-9 and TRBJ2-5; D may match TRBD1 or TRBD2 (5 bases each). The length of the CDR3 is 15 residues. Germline lookup yields CDR1 SEHNR and CDR2 FQNEAQ (reference sequence). The ends were cut back, 2 bases at V and 3 bases at J, with 13 bases in the middle. This CDR3 is CASSLTWGTKETQYF. Here the CDR3 DNA reads TGTGCCAGCAGCTTAACGTGGGGGACCAAAGAGACCCAGTACTTC.

V gene TRBV24-1 combines with J gene TRBJ2-1, with 9 bases fitting TRBD2. With 10 bases clipped from V and 4 bases from J, the junction kept 10 bases outside the gene matches. The CDR3 loop spans 15 amino acids. Germline V gives CDR1 KGHDR, CDR2 SFDVKD. The CDR3 loop is CATKRGASLYNEQFF. CDR3 DNA: TGTGCCACGAAGCGGGGGGCCTCCCTATACAATGAGCAGTTCTTC.

This sequence joins TRBV27 and TRBJ1-2; TRBD1 matches 7 bases. CDR1 and CDR2 from the germline V gene are MNHEY and SMNVEV (reference sequence). V was pared by 5 bases and J by 8 bases, with 20 bases of the junction left unmatched. The CDR3 contains 17 residues. CDR3 in DNA: TGTGCCAGCAGTCCCACTGCCGCCGAGGGGGCGTGGGGGGGCTACACCTTC. This translates into CASSPTAAEGAWGGYTF.

The chain recombines TRBV11-2 with TRBJ2-5; 8 bases agree with TRBD2. V shed 3 bases, J shed 2 bases, and the junction held 5 bases outside the gene matches. The CDR3 extends over 15 amino acids. Germline V gene lookup returns CDR1 SGHAT and CDR2 FQNNGV. The CDR3 loop is CASSLGGGSQETQYF. CDR3 sequence (DNA): TGTGCCAGCAGCTTGGGCGGGGGGTCTCAAGAGACCCAGTACTTC.

V gene TRBV7-3 combines with J gene TRBJ2-3; 8 positions match TRBD2. V gave up 5 bases and J gave up 1 base; unmatched junction bases: 5. Germline values: CDR1 SGHTA, CDR2 FQGTGA. The CDR3 covers 15 residues. The DNA of the CDR3 is TGTGCCAGCAGCCCAGGAGCGGGGGGCACAGATACGCAGTATTTT. Amino acids: CASSPGAGGTDTQYF.

The chain carries TRBV7-2 and TRBJ2-5; D is unresolved. The germline V gene has CDR1 SGHTA and CDR2 FQGNSA. The CDR3 extends over 16 amino acids. Trimming took 3 bases from V and 1 from J, leaving 15 bases between them. The CDR3, as DNA: TGTGCCAGCAGCTTTAATCATCCTGGAGTCCAAGAGACCCAGTACTTC. Its protein is CASSFNHPGVQETQYF.

The chain combines TRBV4-2 with TRBJ2-4, with a possible D match to TRBD2 (6 bases). The CDR3 sequence is 16 residues long. Germline lookup yields CDR1 LGHNA and CDR2 YNFKEQ. With 1 base removed from V and 6 bases from J, the gap between germline ends came to 16 bases. The CDR3 nucleotides read TGTGCCAGCAGCCAAGGTGGCGGGGACCGTATAAACATTCAGTACTTC. Translating gives CASSQGGGDRINIQYF.

The CDR3 protein is CAISERTYGYTF. The CDR3 DNA sequence: TGTGCCATCAGTGAGAGGACCTATGGCTACACCTTC. The J gene is TRBJ1-2, the V gene TRBV10-3; D is uncertain. Trimming shortened V by 2 bases and J by 4 bases, and 5 bases separated the two germline ends. Per the germline V gene, CDR1 is ENHRY and CDR2 is SYGVKD. This CDR3 has 12 amino acids.

This sequence joins TRBV7-2 and TRBJ2-7; the match to TRBD2 covers 10 bases. The germline gives CDR1 SGHTA, CDR2 FQGNSA. Germline trimming cut 3 bases from V and 5 bases from J; bases unmatched to any gene: 4. This CDR3 has 14 residues. The CDR3: CASSFSSGSHEQYF. The CDR3 region has the DNA TGTGCCAGCAGCTTTTCTAGCGGGAGCCACGAGCAGTACTTC.

The chain recombines TRBV6-5 with TRBJ1-2; 7 positions match TRBD1. The V gene end was trimmed by 6 bases and the J gene end by 4 bases; junction bases not matched to a gene: 5. The V gene's germline CDR1 is MNHEY and CDR2 SVGAGI. The CDR3 covers 13 residues. The CDR3 nucleotides are TGTGCCAGCAGGGCGACAGGGATCTATGGCTACACCTTC. Translating it yields CASRATGIYGYTF.

The chain has TRBV27 and TRBJ1-1; no firm D call. V was clipped by 1 base and J by 4 bases, with 7 bases between them. The CDR3 contains 13 residues. Germline V gives CDR1 MNHEY, CDR2 SMNVEV (reference sequence). CDR3 in amino acids: CASSLWQATEAFF. CDR3 nucleotide sequence: TGTGCCAGCAGTTTATGGCAGGCCACTGAAGCTTTCTTT.

This chain links TRBV7-8 with TRBJ2-3; 11 nucleotides agree with TRBD2. This CDR3 region has 16 residues. Per the germline V gene, CDR1 is SGHVS and CDR2 is FQNEAQ. Trimming cost V 5 bases and J 4 bases; bases outside gene matches: 8. CDR3 in DNA: TGTGCCAGCAGCAAGGGACTAGCGGCTTCGGCAGATACGCAGTATTTT. Its protein is CASSKGLAASADTQYF.

V usage is TRBV12-3 or TRBV12-4 and J usage is TRBJ2-3; 7 nucleotides agree with TRBD2. The J segment lost 10 bases and the V segment lost 6 bases, leaving 10 bases of the junction unmatched. There are 13 residues in the CDR3. The CDR3: CASRPGTTLSQYF. The CDR3 bases are TGTGCCAGCAGACCAGGGACTACGCTGTCGCAGTATTTT.